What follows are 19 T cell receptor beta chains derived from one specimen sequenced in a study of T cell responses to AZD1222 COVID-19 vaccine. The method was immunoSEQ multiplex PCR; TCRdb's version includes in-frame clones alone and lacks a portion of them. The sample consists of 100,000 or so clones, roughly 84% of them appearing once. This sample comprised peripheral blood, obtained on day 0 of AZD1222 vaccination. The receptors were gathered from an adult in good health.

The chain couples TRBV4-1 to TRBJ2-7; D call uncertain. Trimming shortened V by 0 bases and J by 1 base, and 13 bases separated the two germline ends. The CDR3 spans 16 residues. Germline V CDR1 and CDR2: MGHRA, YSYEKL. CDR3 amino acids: CASSQDSTGDSYEQYF. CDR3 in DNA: TGCGCCAGCAGCCAAGATTCCACGGGCGATTCCTACGAGCAGTACTTC.

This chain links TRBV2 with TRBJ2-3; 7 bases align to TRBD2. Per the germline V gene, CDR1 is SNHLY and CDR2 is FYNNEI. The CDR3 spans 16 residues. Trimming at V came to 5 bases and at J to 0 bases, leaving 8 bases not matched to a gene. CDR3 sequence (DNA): TGTGCCAGCAGTTTGCGGGAGCTGCGAAGCACAGATACGCAGTATTTT. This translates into CASSLRELRSTDTQYF.

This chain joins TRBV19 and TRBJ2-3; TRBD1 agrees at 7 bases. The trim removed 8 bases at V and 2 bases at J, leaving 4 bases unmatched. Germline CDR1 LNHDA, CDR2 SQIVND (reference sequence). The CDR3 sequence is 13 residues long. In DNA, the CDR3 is TGTGCCAGTTTACAGGGGTCCACAGATACGCAGTATTTT. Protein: CASLQGSTDTQYF.

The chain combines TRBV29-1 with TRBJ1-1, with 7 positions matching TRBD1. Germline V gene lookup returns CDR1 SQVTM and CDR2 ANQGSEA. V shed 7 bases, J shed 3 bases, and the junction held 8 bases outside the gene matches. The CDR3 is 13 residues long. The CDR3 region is CSAAGQRDTEAFF. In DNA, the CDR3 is TGCAGCGCCGCGGGACAGCGAGACACTGAAGCTTTCTTT.

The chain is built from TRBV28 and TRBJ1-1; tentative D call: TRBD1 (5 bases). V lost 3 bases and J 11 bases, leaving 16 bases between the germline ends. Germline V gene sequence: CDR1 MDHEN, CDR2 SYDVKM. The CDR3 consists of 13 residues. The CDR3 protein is CASSFPPLRGAFF. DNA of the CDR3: TGTGCCAGCAGTTTCCCACCGTTGCGGGGGGCTTTCTTT.

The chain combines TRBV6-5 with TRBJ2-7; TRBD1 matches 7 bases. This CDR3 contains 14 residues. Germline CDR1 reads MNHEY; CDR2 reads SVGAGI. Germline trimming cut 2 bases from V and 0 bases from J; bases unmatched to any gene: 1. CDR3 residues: CASSYEGASYEQYF. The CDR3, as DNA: TGTGCCAGCAGTTACGAGGGGGCCTCCTACGAGCAGTACTTC.

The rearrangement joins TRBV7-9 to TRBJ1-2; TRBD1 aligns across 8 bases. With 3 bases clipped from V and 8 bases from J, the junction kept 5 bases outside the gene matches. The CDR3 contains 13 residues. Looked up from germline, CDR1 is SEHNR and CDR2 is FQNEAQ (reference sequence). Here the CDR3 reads CASSFSGGEGYTF. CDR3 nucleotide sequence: TGTGCCAGCAGCTTTTCAGGGGGCGAAGGCTACACCTTC.

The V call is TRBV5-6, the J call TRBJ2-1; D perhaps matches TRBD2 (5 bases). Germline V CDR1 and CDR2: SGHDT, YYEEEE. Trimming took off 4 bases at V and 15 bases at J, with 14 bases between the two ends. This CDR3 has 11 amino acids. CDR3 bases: TGTGCCAGCAGCGACGCGACCGAGGGGTTCTTC. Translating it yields CASSDATEGFF.

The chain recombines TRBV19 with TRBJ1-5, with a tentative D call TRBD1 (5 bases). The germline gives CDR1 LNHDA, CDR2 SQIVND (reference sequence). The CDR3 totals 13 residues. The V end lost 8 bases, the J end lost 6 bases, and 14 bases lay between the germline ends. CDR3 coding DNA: TGTGCCAGTGCCCAGGGTGCTTCTCAGCCCCAGCATTTT. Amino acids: CASAQGASQPQHF.

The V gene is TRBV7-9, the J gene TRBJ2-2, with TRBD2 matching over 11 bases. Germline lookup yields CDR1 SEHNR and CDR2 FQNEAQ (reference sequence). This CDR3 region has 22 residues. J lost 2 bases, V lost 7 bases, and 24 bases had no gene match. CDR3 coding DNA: TGTGCCAGCACGTACCCGAGACTAGCGGGGAATTTTCCCGAACAAAACACCGGGGAGCTGTTTTTT. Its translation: CASTYPRLAGNFPEQNTGELFF.

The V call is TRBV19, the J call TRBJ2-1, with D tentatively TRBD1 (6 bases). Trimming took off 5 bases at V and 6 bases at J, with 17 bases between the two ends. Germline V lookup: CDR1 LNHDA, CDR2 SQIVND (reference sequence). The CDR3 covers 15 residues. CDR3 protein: CASSPTRGFGNEQFF. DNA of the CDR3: TGTGCCAGTAGTCCGACAAGGGGGTTCGGCAATGAGCAGTTCTTC. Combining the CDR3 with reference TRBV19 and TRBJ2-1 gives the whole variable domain DGGITQSPKYLFRKEGQNVTLSCEQNLNHDAMYWYRQDPGQGLRLIYYSQIVNDFQKGDIAEGYSVSREKKESFPLTVTSAQKNPTAFYLCASSPTRGFGNEQFFGPGTRLTVL.

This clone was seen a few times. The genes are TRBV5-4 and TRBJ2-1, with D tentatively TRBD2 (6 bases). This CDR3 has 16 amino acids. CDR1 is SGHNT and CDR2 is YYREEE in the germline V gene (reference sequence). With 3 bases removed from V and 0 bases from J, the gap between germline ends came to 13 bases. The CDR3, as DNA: TGTGCCAGCAGCTCCGGGGGTGCAGGCTCCTACAATGAGCAGTTCTTC. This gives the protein CASSSGGAGSYNEQFF.

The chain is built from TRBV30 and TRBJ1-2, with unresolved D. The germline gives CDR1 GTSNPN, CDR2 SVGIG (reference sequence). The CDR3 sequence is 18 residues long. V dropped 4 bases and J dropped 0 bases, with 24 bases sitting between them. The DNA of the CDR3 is TGTGCCTGGACATTACCTTTCACAAGACTCCTAGCTAACTATGGCTACACCTTC. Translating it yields CAWTLPFTRLLANYGYTF.

The CDR3 sequence is CASSIRFPGELFF. In nucleotides, the CDR3 is TGTGCCAGTAGTATCCGATTTCCCGGGGAGCTGTTTTTT. J is TRBJ2-2 and V is TRBV19; no reliable D call. The germline V gene has CDR1 LNHDA and CDR2 SQIVND (reference sequence). V was clipped by 3 bases and J by 6 bases, with 8 bases between them. CDR3 length: 13 residues.

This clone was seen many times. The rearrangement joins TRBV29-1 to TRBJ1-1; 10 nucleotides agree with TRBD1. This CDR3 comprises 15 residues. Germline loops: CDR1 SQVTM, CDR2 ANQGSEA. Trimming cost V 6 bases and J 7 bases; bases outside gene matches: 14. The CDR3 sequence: CSVDGQGGGVGEAFF. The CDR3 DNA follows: TGCAGCGTAGATGGACAGGGGGGAGGCGTTGGTGAAGCTTTCTTT.

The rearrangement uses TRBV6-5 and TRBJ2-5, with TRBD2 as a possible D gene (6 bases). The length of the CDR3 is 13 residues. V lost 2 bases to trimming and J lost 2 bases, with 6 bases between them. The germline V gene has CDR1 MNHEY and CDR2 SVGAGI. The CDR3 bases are TGTGCCAGCAGTTACGGGGGGCAAGAGACCCAGTACTTC. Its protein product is CASSYGGQETQYF.

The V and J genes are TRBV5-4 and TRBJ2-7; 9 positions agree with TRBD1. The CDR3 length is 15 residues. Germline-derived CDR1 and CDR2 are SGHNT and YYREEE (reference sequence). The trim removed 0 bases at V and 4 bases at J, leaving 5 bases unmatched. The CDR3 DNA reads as TGTGCCAGCAGCTTGGTTCTGGGACAGGGTTACGAGCAGTACTTC. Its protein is CASSLVLGQGYEQYF.

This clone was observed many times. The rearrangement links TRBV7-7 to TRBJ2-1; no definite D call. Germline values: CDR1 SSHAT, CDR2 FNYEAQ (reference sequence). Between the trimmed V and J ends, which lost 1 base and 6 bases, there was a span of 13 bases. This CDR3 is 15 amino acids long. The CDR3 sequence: CASSLDGGAFNEQFF. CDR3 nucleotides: TGTGCCAGCAGCTTAGACGGCGGAGCCTTCAATGAGCAGTTCTTC.

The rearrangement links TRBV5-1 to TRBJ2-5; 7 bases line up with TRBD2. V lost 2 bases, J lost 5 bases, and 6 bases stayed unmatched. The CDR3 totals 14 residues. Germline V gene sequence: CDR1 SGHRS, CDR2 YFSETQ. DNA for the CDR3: TGCGCCAGCAGCTTTGTGGAGGGAGGGGAGACCCAGTACTTC. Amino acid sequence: CASSFVEGGETQYF.